The clone carrying this T cell receptor (beta chain) was counted once. Its antigen is as yet unknown. Treatment given: approximately 9-day PBMC culture with coronavirus spike peptide pools or control peptides (ViraFEST assay). This sample is drawn from a study of vaccination and CD4 T cells after COVID-19. Notes on the study in general: Within the convalescent patients, spike mono-reactivity was found in 304 of 307 vaccine-specific clones.

The Oncomine TCR Beta short-read assay was applied to DNA of cultured CD4+ T cells. Cultures of CD4+ T cells served as the source for extracting genomic DNA. TCRdb redid the calling of the PCR reads with MiXCR, one entry per CDR3 protein. In the table there are around 10,000 distinct CDR3 sequences, under 55% of which are singletons. Trimming pared 0 bases from V and 6 bases from J, leaving 15 bases between. Germline V gives CDR1 DFQATT, CDR2 SNEGSKA (reference sequence). The CDR3 runs 14 residues. The chain recombines TRBV20-1 with TRBJ2-7, with unresolved D. The sequence was collected from a human donor who had recovered from COVID-19. The sample taken for sequencing was CD4+ T cells from blood, cultured in vitro. The DNA for the CDR3 is TGCAGTGCTAGAGATTTGACCTGGACGGGCGAGCAGTACTTC. The encoded protein is CSARDLTWTGEQYF.